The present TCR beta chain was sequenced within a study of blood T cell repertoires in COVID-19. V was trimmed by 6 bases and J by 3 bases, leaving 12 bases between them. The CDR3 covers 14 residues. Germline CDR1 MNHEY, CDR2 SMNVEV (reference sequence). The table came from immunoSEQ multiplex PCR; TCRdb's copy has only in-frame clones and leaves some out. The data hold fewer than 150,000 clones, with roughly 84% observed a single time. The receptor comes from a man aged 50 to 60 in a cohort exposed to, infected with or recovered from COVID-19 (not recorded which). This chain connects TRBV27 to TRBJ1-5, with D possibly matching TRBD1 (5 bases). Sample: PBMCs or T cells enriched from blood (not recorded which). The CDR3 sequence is CASRGDHYNQPQHF. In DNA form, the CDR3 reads TGTGCCAGCAGAGGGGATCATTACAATCAGCCCCAGCATTTT.